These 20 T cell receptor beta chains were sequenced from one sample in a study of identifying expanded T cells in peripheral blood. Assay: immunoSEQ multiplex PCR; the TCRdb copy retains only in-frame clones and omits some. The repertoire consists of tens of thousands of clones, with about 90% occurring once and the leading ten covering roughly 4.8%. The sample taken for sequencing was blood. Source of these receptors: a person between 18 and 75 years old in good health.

CDR3 nucleotide sequence: TGTGCCAGCAGCCCGGGGACAACACTTATGAACACTGAAGCTTTCTTT. Translating it yields CASSPGTTLMNTEAFF. The V gene is TRBV7-9, the J gene TRBJ1-1; TRBD1 might be the D (6 bases). Looked up from germline, CDR1 is SEHNR and CDR2 is FQNEAQ (reference sequence). Trimming took 5 bases from V and 0 from J, leaving 16 bases between them. The CDR3 has 16 residues.

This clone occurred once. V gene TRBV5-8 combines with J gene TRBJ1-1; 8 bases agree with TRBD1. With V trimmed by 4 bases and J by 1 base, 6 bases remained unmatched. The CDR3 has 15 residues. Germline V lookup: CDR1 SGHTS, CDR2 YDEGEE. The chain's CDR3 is CASSRGTGENTEAFF. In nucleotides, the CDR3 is TGTGCCAGCAGCCGAGGGACAGGCGAGAACACTGAAGCTTTCTTT.

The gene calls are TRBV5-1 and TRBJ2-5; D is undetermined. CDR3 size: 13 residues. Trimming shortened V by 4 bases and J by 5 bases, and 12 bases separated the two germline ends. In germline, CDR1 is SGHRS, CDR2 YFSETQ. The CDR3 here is CASSPLDGETQYF. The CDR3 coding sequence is TGCGCCAGCAGCCCACTGGACGGGGAGACCCAGTACTTC.

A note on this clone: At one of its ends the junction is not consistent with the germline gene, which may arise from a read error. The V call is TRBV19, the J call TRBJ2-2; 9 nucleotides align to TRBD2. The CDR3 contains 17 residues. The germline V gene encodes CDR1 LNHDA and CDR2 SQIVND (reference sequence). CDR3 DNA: TGTGCCAGTAGCATAGGGGCTAGCGGGACGAACACCGGGGAGCTGTTTTTT. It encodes CASSIGASGTNTGELFF.

The CDR3 here is CASSMRHEEKLFF. Written as DNA, the CDR3 is TGTGCCAGTAGTATGCGTCACGAGGAAAAACTGTTTTTT. This chain uses TRBV19 with TRBJ1-4, with D uncertain. The CDR3 is 13 residues long. V lost 3 bases and J lost 8, with 10 bases in between. Germline-derived CDR1 and CDR2 are LNHDA and SQIVND (reference sequence).

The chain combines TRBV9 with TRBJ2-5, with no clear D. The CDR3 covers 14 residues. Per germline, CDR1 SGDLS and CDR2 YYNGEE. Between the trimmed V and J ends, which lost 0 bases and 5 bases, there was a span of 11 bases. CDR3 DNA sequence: TGTGCCAGCAGCGTAGGCGGTCTAGTGGAGACCCAGTACTTC. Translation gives CASSVGGLVETQYF.

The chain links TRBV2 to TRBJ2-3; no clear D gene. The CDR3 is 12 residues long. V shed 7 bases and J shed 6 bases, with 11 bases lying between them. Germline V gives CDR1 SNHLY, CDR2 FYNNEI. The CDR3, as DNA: TGTGCCAGCACGCAGCACGTGGATACGCAGTATTTT. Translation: CASTQHVDTQYF.

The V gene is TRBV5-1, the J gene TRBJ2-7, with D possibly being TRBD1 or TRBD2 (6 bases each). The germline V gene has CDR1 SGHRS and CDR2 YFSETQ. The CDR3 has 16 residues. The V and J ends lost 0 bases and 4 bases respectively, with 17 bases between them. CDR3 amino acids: CASSLAPGAANYEQYF. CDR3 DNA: TGCGCCAGCAGCTTGGCTCCGGGGGCCGCTAATTACGAGCAGTACTTC.

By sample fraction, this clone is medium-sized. The CDR3 coding sequence is TGTGCCAGCAGCCCAAGACAGGAGCGCTCCTATAATTCACCCCTCCACTTT. Translation: CASSPRQERSYNSPLHF. This chain joins TRBV7-2 and TRBJ1-6; D might be TRBD1 (6 bases). Trimming pared 5 bases from V and 0 bases from J, leaving 14 bases between. The germline V gene encodes CDR1 SGHTA and CDR2 FQGNSA. CDR3 length equals 17 residues.

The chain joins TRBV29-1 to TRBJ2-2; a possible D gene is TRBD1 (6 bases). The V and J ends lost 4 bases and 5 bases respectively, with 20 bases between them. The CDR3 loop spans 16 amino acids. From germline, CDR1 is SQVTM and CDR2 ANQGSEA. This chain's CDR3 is CSVVGRGGTRTGELFF. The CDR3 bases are TGCAGCGTTGTAGGTCGAGGGGGTACGAGGACCGGGGAGCTGTTTTTT.

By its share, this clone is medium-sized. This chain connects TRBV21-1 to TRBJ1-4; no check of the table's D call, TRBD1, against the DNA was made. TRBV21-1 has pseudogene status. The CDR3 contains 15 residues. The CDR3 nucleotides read TGTGCCAGCAGCAAAGCTAGGGACAGGGATGAAAAACTGTTTTTT. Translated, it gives CASSKARDRDEKLFF.

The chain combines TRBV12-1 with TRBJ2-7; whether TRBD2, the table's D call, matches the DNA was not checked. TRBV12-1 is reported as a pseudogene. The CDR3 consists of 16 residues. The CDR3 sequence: CASSFAQSGPPSEQYF. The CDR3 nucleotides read TGTGCCAGCAGCTTTGCGCAATCGGGTCCACCTAGTGAGCAGTACTTC.

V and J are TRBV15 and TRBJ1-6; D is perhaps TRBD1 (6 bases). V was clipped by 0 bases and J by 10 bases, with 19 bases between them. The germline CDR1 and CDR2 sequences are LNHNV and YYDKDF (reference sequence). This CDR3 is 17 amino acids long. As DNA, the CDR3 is TGTGCCACCAGCAGAGATCTTACCCTGACAGGTGAATCACCCCTCCACTTT. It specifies CATSRDLTLTGESPLHF.

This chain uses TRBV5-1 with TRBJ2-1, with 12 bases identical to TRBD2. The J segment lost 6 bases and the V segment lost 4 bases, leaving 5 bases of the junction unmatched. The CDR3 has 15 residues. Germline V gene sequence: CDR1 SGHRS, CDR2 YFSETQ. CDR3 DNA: TGCGCCAGCAGCCTACCGGGACTAGCGGGCAATGAGCAGTTCTTC. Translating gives CASSLPGLAGNEQFF.

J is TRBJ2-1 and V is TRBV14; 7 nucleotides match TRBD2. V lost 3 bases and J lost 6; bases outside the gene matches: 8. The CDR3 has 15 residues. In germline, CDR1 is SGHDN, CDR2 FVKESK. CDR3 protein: CASSHTRAGSNEQFF. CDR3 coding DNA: TGTGCCAGCAGCCACACCCGAGCGGGAAGCAATGAGCAGTTCTTC.

Here the CDR3 DNA reads TGCGCCAGCAGCTTGGACTACGGGGGCTACACCTTC. Translating it yields CASSLDYGGYTF. The chain links TRBV5-1 to TRBJ1-2; D is uncertain. V lost 0 bases to trimming and J lost 8 bases, with 8 bases between them. The CDR3 extends over 12 amino acids. CDR1 is SGHRS and CDR2 is YFSETQ in the germline V gene.

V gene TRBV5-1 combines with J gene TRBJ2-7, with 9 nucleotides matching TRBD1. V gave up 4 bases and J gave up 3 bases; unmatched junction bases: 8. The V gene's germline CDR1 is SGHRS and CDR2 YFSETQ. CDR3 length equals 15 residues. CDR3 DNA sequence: TGCGCCAGCAGCACGACGGGACAGGGAAGCTACGAGCAGTACTTC. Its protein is CASSTTGQGSYEQYF.

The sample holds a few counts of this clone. CDR3 amino acids: CASSRGRDRGTYNSPLHF. CDR3 in DNA: TGTGCCAGCAGCCGAGGCCGGGACAGGGGCACCTATAATTCACCCCTCCACTTT. The rearrangement links TRBV14 to TRBJ1-6; the match to TRBD1 covers 10 bases. With V trimmed by 4 bases and J by 2 bases, 8 bases remained unmatched. Germline V gene sequence: CDR1 SGHDN, CDR2 FVKESK. The CDR3 loop spans 18 amino acids.

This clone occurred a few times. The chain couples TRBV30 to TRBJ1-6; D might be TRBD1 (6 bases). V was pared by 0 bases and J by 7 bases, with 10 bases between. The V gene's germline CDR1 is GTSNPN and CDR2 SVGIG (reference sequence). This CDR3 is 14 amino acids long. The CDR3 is CAWSVLQGNSPLHF. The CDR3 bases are TGTGCCTGGAGTGTACTCCAGGGGAATTCACCCCTCCACTTT.

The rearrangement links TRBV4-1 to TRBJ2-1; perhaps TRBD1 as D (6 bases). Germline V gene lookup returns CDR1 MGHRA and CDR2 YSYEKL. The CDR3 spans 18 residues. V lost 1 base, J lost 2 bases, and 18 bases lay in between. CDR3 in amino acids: CASSQAAQGNSPYNEQFF. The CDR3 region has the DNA TGCGCCAGCAGCCAAGCTGCCCAGGGGAACTCTCCCTACAATGAGCAGTTCTTC.